This T cell receptor beta chain was recovered during a study of blood T cell repertoires in COVID-19. Study-wide context: Sites in the United States, Italy and Spain provided acute and convalescent COVID-19 samples.

Cohorts were determined from participant-reported clinical history. How the authors handled the data: Estimates of nucleated cell counts were drawn from the amplification of reference gene primers. Clones were sequenced by immunoSEQ multiplex PCR, and TCRdb holds only the in-frame ones, with some missing. D and trimming come from the DNA, and the V and J calls and clone size come from that table. The data show approximately 360,000 clones, around 89% seen once. V gave up 9 bases and J gave up 4 bases, with 14 bases separating them. CDR3 length: 13 residues. Germline-derived CDR1 and CDR2 are KGHDR and SFDVKD.

This receptor was taken from a woman in her 30s with acute COVID-19. Sequenced material: PBMCs or T cells enriched from blood (not recorded which). This chain joins TRBV24-1 and TRBJ1-1, with unresolved D. CDR3 nucleotides: TGTGCCACCGGACCCGAGGGCAGCACTGAAGCTTTCTTT. Translating it yields CATGPEGSTEAFF.